A selection of T cell receptor beta chains follows, all from one sample in a study of cytomegalovirus exposure and HLA in healthy donors. Repertoires were generated with immunoSEQ multiplex PCR, while TCRdb's copy carries only in-frame clones and drops some. The sample has about 120,000 clones, roughly 78% seen once. The sample was PBMCs. The source of these receptors is a young woman in good health and CMV-seropositive. The CDR3 runs from the conserved cysteine through the conserved F or W. Fields, in order: V gene, J gene, D gene, clone size, CDR3 DNA, CDR3 protein. The D gene is left open where the match is weak. Only some rows state a clone size, as once, few, many or a class for expanded clones.

TRBV5-1	TRBJ2-2	TRBD2	.	TGCGCCAGCAGCTACGGGAGGGGCACCGGGGAGCTGTTTTTT	CASSYGRGTGELFF
TRBV4-2	TRBJ2-7	.	.	TGTGCCAGCAGCCAGTCGGACACCCCTTGGGAGCAGTACTTC	CASSQSDTPWEQYF
TRBV7-2	TRBJ2-3	.	once	TGTGCCAGCAGCTTTGGAGACAGCACAGATACGCAGTATTTT	CASSFGDSTDTQYF
TRBV6-6	TRBJ1-2	TRBD1	.	TGTGCCAGCAGCACAGGGGTTCAGTATGGCTACACCTTC	CASSTGVQYGYTF
TRBV7-9	TRBJ2-7	TRBD1	.	TGTGCCAGCAGCTCCGCCGCTACAGGGGGAACGAGCGAGCAGTACTTC	CASSSAATGGTSEQYF
TRBV11-3	TRBJ1-2	TRBD1	.	TGTGCCAGCAGCTCGATGGGACAGGGCTACACCTTC	CASSSMGQGYTF
TRBV4-2	TRBJ2-1	.	.	TGTGCCAGCAGCCAAGATACTCCCCTTACGGGGGAGAACAATGAGCAGTTCTTC	CASSQDTPLTGENNEQFF
TRBV5-1	TRBJ1-1	.	.	TGCGCCAGCAGCTGGAGTCAGGGGACTGAAGCTTTCTTT	CASSWSQGTEAFF
TRBV9	TRBJ2-1	TRBD2	.	TGTGCCAGCAGCGTAGAACCTAGCGGGGGCCTCACCTACAATGAGCAGTTCTTC	CASSVEPSGGLTYNEQFF
TRBV4-2	TRBJ2-7	TRBD2	.	TGTGCCAGCAGCCAAGATTTGGCGGGGGGGCCGGGGGAGCAGTACTTC	CASSQDLAGGPGEQYF
TRBV5-1	TRBJ1-2	.	few	TGCGCCAGCAGTCGGGATTCTAACTATGGCTACACCTTC	CASSRDSNYGYTF
TRBV2	TRBJ2-7	.	.	TGTGCCAGCAATTATCAGGGTTCCTACGAGCAGTACTTC	CASNYQGSYEQYF
TRBV4-1	TRBJ2-7	.	.	TGCGCCAGCAGCCATCTAGTGGACGCTGGAGGGACTTACGAGCAGTACTTC	CASSHLVDAGGTYEQYF
TRBV30	TRBJ2-1	TRBD1	.	TGTGCCTGGACCGGGACAGGGTACAATGAGCAGTTCTTC	CAWTGTGYNEQFF
TRBV28	TRBJ2-7	.	.	TGTGCCAGCAGCCCTCCCACTTACAAGGCGGGCTCCTACGAGCAGTACTTC	CASSPPTYKAGSYEQYF
TRBV2	TRBJ1-2	.	.	TGTGCCAGCAGCGTGGGGGGCTATGGCTACACCTTC	CASSVGGYGYTF
TRBV6-1	TRBJ1-2	TRBD1	.	TGTGCCAGCACCCCCACCAGGGACAGCTATGGCTACACCTTC	CASTPTRDSYGYTF
TRBV2	TRBJ1-5	TRBD1	.	TGTGCCAGCAAGGGACAGGTCAATCAGCCCCAGCATTTT	CASKGQVNQPQHF
TRBV7-9	TRBJ2-2	.	.	TGTGCCAGCAGCTTAGCGGTCAGCGGGGAGCTGTTTTTT	CASSLAVSGELFF
TRBV4-1	TRBJ2-1	TRBD2	.	TGCGCCAGCAGCCAAGGGTGGGGGGGACCCCGCAATGAGCAGTTCTTC	CASSQGWGGPRNEQFF
TRBV5-4	TRBJ1-2	.	few	TGTGCCAGCAGCTTGGTACAGGAGAACTATGGCTACACCTTC	CASSLVQENYGYTF
TRBV4-3	TRBJ1-2	.	.	TGCGCCAGCAGCCAGGATGGGCAGAATAACTATGGCTACACCTTC	CASSQDGQNNYGYTF
TRBV9	TRBJ1-6	.	.	TGTGCCAGCAGCGTATCCCGGACAGCTAATTCACCCCTCCACTTT	CASSVSRTANSPLHF
TRBV6-5	TRBJ2-1	.	once	TGTGCCAGCAGTTACTACGCTACAGGGAGAGGGCAGTTCTTC	CASSYYATGRGQFF
TRBV9	TRBJ1-2	.	.	TGTGCCAGCAGCGGGGCCTACTATGGCTACACCTTC	CASSGAYYGYTF
TRBV18	TRBJ1-5	.	few	TGTGCCAGCTCACCAAGCGGGGGGAATCAGCCCCAGCATTTT	CASSPSGGNQPQHF
TRBV10-3	TRBJ2-3	.	.	TGTGCCATCGCACCCGGTGGGGGGGCCGAAGATACGCAGTATTTT	CAIAPGGGAEDTQYF
TRBV11-2	TRBJ2-1	TRBD1	.	TGTGCCAGCAGCCAAGATACAGGGGCTACTGAGCAGTTCTTC	CASSQDTGATEQFF
TRBV30	TRBJ1-2	TRBD1	.	TGTGCCTGGAGCACAGGGGGCTTCGGCTATGGCTACACCTTC	CAWSTGGFGYGYTF
TRBV20-1	TRBJ2-7	TRBD1	.	TGCAGCACCGGGACAGCCTACGAGCAGTACTTC	CSTGTAYEQYF
TRBV18	TRBJ1-6	.	.	TGTGCCAGCTCACCATCTGGACAGAATAATTCACCCCTCCACTTT	CASSPSGQNNSPLHF
TRBV4-1	TRBJ1-1	.	.	TGCGCCAGCAGCCAAAAAGGGGGGGGCTACACTGAAGCTTTCTTT	CASSQKGGGYTEAFF
TRBV9	TRBJ1-1	.	.	TGTGCCAGCAGCGTAGGAAAAGGGGGGGACACTGAAGCTTTCTTT	CASSVGKGGDTEAFF
TRBV29-1	TRBJ1-1	TRBD1	.	TGCAGCGTTGCCCCCAGGGGGATCACTGAAGCTTTCTTT	CSVAPRGITEAFF
TRBV11-3	TRBJ2-5	TRBD2	.	TGTGCCAGCAGCCTGGGGCTAGCGGGGGATCTAGTGTGGGAAGAGACCCAGTACTTC	CASSLGLAGDLVWEETQYF
TRBV4-1	TRBJ2-7	.	.	TGCGCCAGCAGCCAAGTCGGGCGGAATGACTACGAGCAGTACTTC	CASSQVGRNDYEQYF
TRBV11-2	TRBJ2-5	.	.	TGTGCCAGCAGCTCCCGAGGCCGGGGGATACAAGAGACCCAGTACTTC	CASSSRGRGIQETQYF
TRBV6-6	TRBJ2-2	TRBD2	.	TGTGCCAGCAGTGGTTGGGGGACTAGCTCCACCGGGGAGCTGTTTTTT	CASSGWGTSSTGELFF
TRBV4-1	TRBJ2-2	TRBD2	few	TGCGCCAGCCGAGACCAGCGGGGGGGCCAGGTAGTCGGGGAGCTGTTTTTT	CASRDQRGGQVVGELFF
TRBV30	TRBJ1-2	TRBD1	.	TGTGCCTATGTTACGCAGGGGGCGAGGGGCTACACCTTC	CAYVTQGARGYTF
TRBV9	TRBJ1-2	TRBD1	.	TGTGCCAGCAGCGTAGACCCGACAGGGGCGCTTAACTATGGCTACACCTTC	CASSVDPTGALNYGYTF
TRBV5-1	TRBJ1-2	TRBD1	.	TGCGCCAGCAGCTTGGGGACAGGGCTCTATGGCTACACCTTC	CASSLGTGLYGYTF
TRBV6-5	TRBJ2-7	.	.	TGTGCCAGCAGGATGGGACAACAGAGCCCCTACGAGCAGTACTTC	CASRMGQQSPYEQYF
TRBV5-4	TRBJ1-6	TRBD1	.	TGTGCCAGCAGCTCCTCGGACAGGCCTAGCTCCTATAATTCACCCCTCCACTTT	CASSSSDRPSSYNSPLHF
TRBV5-6	TRBJ1-2	.	.	TGTGCCAGCAGCCCCTTGTGGGCACACTATGGCTACACCTTC	CASSPLWAHYGYTF
TRBV7-8	TRBJ1-1	.	.	TGTGCCAGCAGCTCCATCATCCGACAGTCGAACTTCATGAACACTGAAGCTTTCTTT	CASSSIIRQSNFMNTEAFF
TRBV2	TRBJ2-3	.	.	TGTGCCAGCGGTCGGGGCACAGATACGCAGTATTTT	CASGRGTDTQYF
TRBV30	TRBJ2-1	.	.	TGTGCCTGGAGTGTTCAAGGAGTTTACAATGAGCAGTTCTTC	CAWSVQGVYNEQFF
TRBV7-2	TRBJ1-5	.	.	TGTGCCAGCAGCTTAGGGGTCGGCGGGGGGGGTAAGCCCCAGCATTTT	CASSLGVGGGGKPQHF
TRBV5-4	TRBJ1-2	.	.	TGTGCCAGCAGCTTGGTAGGGGATAACTATGGCTACACCTTC	CASSLVGDNYGYTF